Presented here are 32 T cell receptor beta chains from one specimen sequenced in a study of blood T cell repertoires in COVID-19. Generated by immunoSEQ multiplex PCR, the TCRdb table keeps only in-frame clones and is missing some. The top ten hold 0.85% to 1% of the sample, which has 85,000 to 130,000 clones, approximately 90% seen once. The sequenced sample consisted of peripheral blood. These receptors all stem from a man aged 55-75 years with acute or convalescent COVID-19.

V usage is TRBV25-1 and J usage is TRBJ1-6; D is unresolved. The CDR3 spans 14 residues. Per the germline V gene, CDR1 is MGHDK and CDR2 is SYGVNS. V lost 1 base to trimming and J lost 10 bases, with 11 bases between them. In DNA form, the CDR3 reads TGTGCCAGCAGTGAATTACTCGCGGTGTCACCCCTCCACTTT. Protein sequence: CASSELLAVSPLHF.

This chain joins TRBV4-2 and TRBJ1-5; D ambiguous. Trimming shortened V by 1 base and J by 1 base, and 8 bases separated the two germline ends. Per the germline V gene, CDR1 is LGHNA and CDR2 is YNFKEQ. This CDR3 comprises 15 residues. This chain's CDR3 is CASSQVDTSNQPQHF. CDR3 sequence (DNA): TGTGCCAGCAGCCAAGTCGACACCAGCAATCAGCCCCAGCATTTT.

The J gene is TRBJ2-5, the V gene TRBV28; 7 nucleotides align to TRBD2. This CDR3 is 18 amino acids long. In germline, CDR1 is MDHEN, CDR2 SYDVKM. The J segment lost 7 bases and the V segment lost 1 base, leaving 18 bases of the junction unmatched. The CDR3, as DNA: TGTGCCAGCAGTTTATCTTTTCTATCGGGACTAAAAGAGGGGACCCAGTACTTC. Its protein product is CASSLSFLSGLKEGTQYF.

The genes are TRBV4-1 and TRBJ1-1, with 11 bases identical to TRBD1. The CDR3 sequence is 17 residues long. V dropped 3 bases and J dropped 6; count of bases not matched to a gene: 12. From germline, CDR1 is MGHRA and CDR2 YSYEKL. The CDR3 DNA reads as TGCGCCAGCAGCCAGTGGGACAGGGGGGGCCCGGGGGCTGAAGCTTTCTTT. Its translation is CASSQWDRGGPGAEAFF.

CDR3 region: CASSPRGGANVLTF. The CDR3 DNA reads as TGCGCCAGCTCCCCTAGGGGTGGGGCCAACGTCCTGACTTTC. The rearrangement links TRBV5-1 to TRBJ2-6; D is possibly TRBD1 (5 bases). V was cut by 7 bases and J by 3 bases, with 11 bases left in between. The V gene's germline CDR1 is SGHRS and CDR2 YFSETQ. CDR3 size: 14 residues.

The rearrangement uses TRBV18 and TRBJ1-1; 7 bases match TRBD1. The J segment lost 1 base and the V segment lost 4 bases, leaving 9 bases of the junction unmatched. This CDR3 has 16 amino acids. The germline V gene has CDR1 KGHSH and CDR2 LQKENI. The DNA of the CDR3 is TGTGCCAGCTCACTGAAACAGGGGATGGAGAACACTGAAGCTTTCTTT. Translating gives CASSLKQGMENTEAFF.

The chain carries TRBV7-9 and TRBJ1-1; perhaps TRBD1 as D (5 bases). The CDR3 has 15 amino acids. Germline V gene lookup returns CDR1 SEHNR and CDR2 FQNEAQ (reference sequence). Trimming cost V 5 bases and J 1 base, with 14 bases left between them. The CDR3 region has the DNA TGTGCCAGCAGCCGCAGCGGGGCCTCGAACACTGAAGCTTTCTTT. Amino acids: CASSRSGASNTEAFF.

CDR3 sequence: CASSQDQWFPNTGELFF. The CDR3 bases are TGCGCCAGCAGCCAAGATCAGTGGTTTCCGAACACCGGGGAGCTGTTTTTT. The rearrangement uses TRBV4-1 and TRBJ2-2, with no clear D. The V gene's germline CDR1 is MGHRA and CDR2 YSYEKL. The CDR3 extends over 17 amino acids. Trimming pared 0 bases from V and 0 bases from J, leaving 11 bases between.

The chain recombines TRBV10-1 with TRBJ2-1; D possibly corresponds to TRBD2 (6 bases). Germline V CDR1 and CDR2: WNHNN, SYGVQD (reference sequence). The CDR3 runs 18 residues. Between the trimmed V and J ends, which lost 3 bases and 0 bases, there was a span of 18 bases. CDR3 amino acids: CASSDSKVGTYSYNEQFF. For the CDR3, the DNA is TGCGCCAGCAGTGATTCTAAAGTCGGGACTTACTCCTACAATGAGCAGTTCTTC.

The V gene is TRBV11-3, the J gene TRBJ1-1, with D unresolved. Germline assignment: CDR1 SGHNT and CDR2 YENEEA. V lost 5 bases, J lost 1 base, and 8 bases lay in between. This CDR3 spans 13 amino acids. The CDR3 DNA reads TGTGCCAGCAGCCCGCGACAGAACACTGAAGCTTTCTTT. Translated, it gives CASSPRQNTEAFF.

The V and J genes are TRBV11-2 and TRBJ1-3; D may be TRBD1 (5 bases). The germline V and J ends were trimmed by 2 bases and 2 bases, with 7 bases remaining between them. This CDR3 region has 14 residues. Germline V lookup: CDR1 SGHAT, CDR2 FQNNGV. CDR3 residues: CASSLRGTGNTIYF. The CDR3, as DNA: TGTGCCAGCAGCTTACGGGGGACTGGAAACACCATATATTTT.

The chain couples TRBV5-1 to TRBJ2-7; 10 bases map to TRBD2. Germline V gene data show CDR1 as SGHRS and CDR2 as YFSETQ. Losses at the gene ends were 0 bases for V and 4 bases for J; bases not matched to a gene: 7. The CDR3 contains 16 residues. The CDR3 reads CASSLESGRAPYEQYV. CDR3 DNA sequence: TGCGCCAGCAGCTTGGAGAGCGGGAGGGCCCCTTACGAGCAGTACGTC.

This rearrangement joins TRBV18 to TRBJ2-2; 9 bases map to TRBD1. CDR1 and CDR2 (germline): KGHSH, LQKENI. The CDR3 has 15 amino acids. V shed 3 bases and J 1 base; nucleotides not matched to a gene: 0. The CDR3 nucleotides read TGTGCCAGCTCACCGGACAGGGGGAACACCGGGGAGCTGTTTTTT. It is translated as CASSPDRGNTGELFF.

The chain combines TRBV28 with TRBJ1-3; TRBD1 matches 7 bases. Germline V gives CDR1 MDHEN, CDR2 SYDVKM. J lost 3 bases, V lost 4 bases, and 3 bases had no gene match. CDR3 size: 14 residues. Written as DNA, the CDR3 is TGTGCCAGCAGTTCGACAGGGTTTGGAAACACCATATATTTT. Protein: CASSSTGFGNTIYF.

This chain joins TRBV2 and TRBJ1-5; D remains ambiguous. The CDR3 is 11 amino acids. With 6 bases removed from V and 9 bases from J, the gap between germline ends came to 9 bases. Germline V CDR1 and CDR2: SNHLY, FYNNEI. CDR3 in amino acids: CASRGGGPQHF. The CDR3 nucleotides are TGTGCCAGCAGGGGTGGAGGGCCCCAGCATTTT.

This sequence joins TRBV7-3 and TRBJ1-1; perhaps TRBD1 as D (5 bases). The V gene lost 5 bases and the J gene lost 3 bases, with 10 bases spanning the gap. The CDR3 loop spans 13 amino acids. Germline V gives CDR1 SGHTA, CDR2 FQGTGA. The chain's CDR3 is CASSEDRDTEAFF. CDR3 nucleotides: TGTGCCAGCAGCGAAGACAGAGACACTGAAGCTTTCTTT.

The chain has TRBV29-1 and TRBJ2-1, with D unresolved. Trimming stripped 5 bases from V and 11 bases from J, with 13 bases between. Germline CDR1 is SQVTM and CDR2 is ANQGSEA. CDR3 length equals 11 residues. DNA for the CDR3: TGCAGCGTTCCGAGCTGGTACCAGCAGTTCTTC. It is translated as CSVPSWYQQFF.

The chain links TRBV2 to TRBJ1-1, with D perhaps matching TRBD1 (6 bases). V dropped 7 bases and J dropped 3 bases, with 12 bases sitting between them. This CDR3 region has 13 residues. In germline, CDR1 is SNHLY, CDR2 FYNNEI. CDR3 protein: CASTTGIYTEAFF. The CDR3, as DNA: TGTGCCAGCACTACAGGGATTTACACTGAAGCTTTCTTT.

The chain has TRBV6-2 or TRBV6-3 and TRBJ2-1, with 7 bases lining up with TRBD2. Looked up from germline, CDR1 is MNHEY and CDR2 is SVGEGT. J gave up 5 bases and V 6 bases, and 10 bases lay outside the gene matches. The CDR3 has 15 amino acids. In DNA, the CDR3 is TGTGCCAGCAGCCCCGGACTAGACCCAAACAATGAGCAGTTCTTC. The encoded protein is CASSPGLDPNNEQFF.

This clone is a singleton in its sample. This chain links TRBV5-1 with TRBJ2-2; 7 bases are a match to TRBD1. The J segment lost 0 bases and the V segment lost 0 bases, leaving 11 bases of the junction unmatched. Germline lookup yields CDR1 SGHRS and CDR2 YFSETQ. There are 19 residues in the CDR3. This CDR3 is CASSLVGGPASANTGELFF. CDR3 nucleotides: TGCGCCAGCAGCTTGGTAGGGGGCCCCGCGTCCGCGAACACCGGGGAGCTGTTTTTT. The whole variable domain, filled in from reference TRBV5-1 and TRBJ2-2, reads KAGVTQTPRYLIKTRGQQVTLSCSPISGHRSVSWYQQTPGQGLQFLFEYFSETQRNKGNFPGRFSGRQFSNSRSEMNVSTLELGDSALYLCASSLVGGPASANTGELFFGEGSRLTVL.

The V gene is TRBV5-1, the J gene TRBJ2-5, with D perhaps matching TRBD2 (6 bases). The CDR3 is made up of 16 amino acids. With 6 bases removed from V and 3 bases from J, the gap between germline ends came to 21 bases. The germline V gene has CDR1 SGHRS and CDR2 YFSETQ. The CDR3 DNA reads TGCGCCAGCACCCGCGGGCAGGGAGGCCAGAAAGAGACCCAGTACTTC. This sequence encodes CASTRGQGGQKETQYF.

V usage is TRBV5-4 and J usage is TRBJ1-1; 9 bases align to TRBD1. The CDR3 runs 14 residues. The V segment lost 3 bases and the J segment 6 bases; nucleotides outside the gene matches: 6. Germline lookup yields CDR1 SGHNT and CDR2 YYREEE (reference sequence). The CDR3 reads CASSSGQGVPEAFF. The CDR3 nucleotides read TGTGCCAGCAGCTCGGGACAGGGTGTCCCTGAAGCTTTCTTT.

The J gene is TRBJ2-1, the V gene TRBV19, with 10 bases that match TRBD2. The V segment lost 3 bases and the J segment 0 bases; nucleotides outside the gene matches: 5. The CDR3 contains 17 residues. Germline V gene sequence: CDR1 LNHDA, CDR2 SQIVND (reference sequence). DNA of the CDR3: TGTGCCAGTAGTATCGCAGGACTAGCGGTCTCCTACAATGAGCAGTTCTTC. Encoded protein: CASSIAGLAVSYNEQFF.

The chain links TRBV5-1 to TRBJ2-4; TRBD1 aligns across 11 bases. The CDR3 consists of 16 residues. Trimming cost V 4 bases and J 2 bases; bases outside gene matches: 5. Germline lookup yields CDR1 SGHRS and CDR2 YFSETQ. The CDR3 spells CASSPGQGATKNIQYF. The CDR3 DNA reads as TGCGCCAGCAGCCCCGGACAGGGGGCAACCAAAAACATTCAGTACTTC.

This clone is a singleton in its sample. V and J are TRBV10-1 and TRBJ1-1; tentative D call: TRBD1 (6 bases). The germline V gene encodes CDR1 WNHNN and CDR2 SYGVQD (reference sequence). V lost 10 bases and J 3 bases, leaving 21 bases between the germline ends. The CDR3 spans 15 residues. CDR3 DNA: TGCGCCACCCAGAGCCAGGACAGCCAGGACACTGAAGCTTTCTTT. Protein sequence: CATQSQDSQDTEAFF.

The chain joins TRBV7-9 to TRBJ1-1; D might be TRBD1 (5 bases). Germline CDR1 and CDR2: SEHNR and FQNEAQ (reference sequence). The CDR3 runs 14 residues. V was pared by 0 bases and J by 8 bases, with 13 bases between. As DNA, the CDR3 is TGTGCCAGCAGCTTAGCGGCGGGGGTGCCGGAAGCTTTCTTT. Its translation is CASSLAAGVPEAFF.

The V gene is TRBV10-3, the J gene TRBJ2-2, with D possibly being TRBD1 (7 bases). The CDR3 covers 15 residues. The V gene's germline CDR1 is ENHRY and CDR2 SYGVKD. V was clipped by 5 bases and J by 8 bases, with 18 bases between them. The CDR3 is CAISPGGFVDGELFF. The CDR3 region has the DNA TGTGCCATCAGTCCAGGGGGGTTCGTGGATGGGGAGCTGTTTTTT.

V and J are TRBV4-2 and TRBJ2-7; possibly TRBD2 for D (7 bases). Germline lookup yields CDR1 LGHNA and CDR2 YNFKEQ. The V end was cut by 3 bases, the J end by 7 bases, with 22 bases between. CDR3 length: 16 amino acids. CDR3 nucleotides: TGTGCCAGCAGCCAGGACGTCGCGGGGGCCAGTGAGGAGCAGTACTTC. Translated: CASSQDVAGASEEQYF.

The V and J genes are TRBV27 and TRBJ2-7, with D perhaps matching TRBD1 (7 bases). This CDR3 is 12 amino acids long. The germline V and J ends were trimmed by 6 bases and 6 bases, with 12 bases remaining between them. CDR1 MNHEY and CDR2 SMNVEV come from the germline V gene (reference sequence). The CDR3 here is CASSHRGGEQYF. CDR3 sequence (DNA): TGTGCCAGCAGCCACAGGGGAGGCGAGCAGTACTTC.

The V and J genes are TRBV9 and TRBJ2-1; TRBD2 matches at 7 bases. Looked up from germline, CDR1 is SGDLS and CDR2 is YYNGEE. The CDR3 loop spans 14 amino acids. V lost 3 bases, J lost 6 bases, and 6 bases stayed unmatched. The CDR3 protein is CASSEGGEGNEQFF. Written as DNA, the CDR3 is TGTGCCAGCAGCGAGGGAGGGGAGGGCAATGAGCAGTTCTTC.

This chain uses TRBV12-3 or TRBV12-4 with TRBJ1-5; no firm D call. This CDR3 contains 12 residues. V gave up 3 bases and J gave up 12 bases, with 12 bases separating them. The CDR3: CASSFVGEVQHF. CDR3 DNA: TGTGCCAGCAGTTTCGTCGGCGAGGTCCAGCATTTT.

The chain combines TRBV5-1 with TRBJ1-4, with a weak D call TRBD1 (5 bases). The CDR3 extends over 14 amino acids. Per the germline V gene, CDR1 is SGHRS and CDR2 is YFSETQ. Trimming stripped 2 bases from V and 7 bases from J, with 12 bases between. CDR3 region: CASSLTGGVEKLFF. Here the CDR3 DNA reads TGCGCCAGCAGCTTAACTGGGGGGGTTGAAAAACTGTTTTTT.